This T cell receptor (beta chain) was found in a study of beta chain features in type 1 diabetes. Study outcomes and limitations: When VDJ junctions were examined, type 1 diabetes patients showed fewer insertions and more deletions.

Every bit of the isolated RNA underwent reverse transcription, so sequencing read expressed TCRB transcripts. Method: immunoSEQ multiplex PCR; TCRdb's copy keeps in-frame clones and lacks some. The sample records tens of thousands of clones, approximately 32% being singletons. The trim removed 6 bases at V and 3 bases at J, leaving 4 bases unmatched. This CDR3 is 13 amino acids long. Germline CDR1 is GTSNPN and CDR2 is SVGIG (reference sequence). Concerning this clone: The antigen remains undetermined.

A CD45RO/CCR7/CD25/CD127/CD95/CD27 panel sorted naive, central memory, regulatory and stem cell-like memory CD4+ cells. Each of the sorted populations had a purity greater than 98%. Sequences were obtained from stem cell memory CD4+ T cells from blood. The sequence derives from a woman in her late teens or twenties in good health. The V gene is TRBV30, the J gene TRBJ2-7, with TRBD2 matching over 11 bases. Here the CDR3 reads CACVAGGFYEQYF. The CDR3 DNA follows: TGTGCCTGTGTAGCGGGAGGGTTCTACGAGCAGTACTTC. The full variable domain, completed using reference TRBV30 and TRBJ2-7, is SQTIHQWPATLVQPVGSPLSLECTVEGTSNPNLYWYRQAAGRGLQLLFYSVGIGQISSEVPQNLSASRPQDRQFILSSKKLLLSDSGFYLCACVAGGFYEQYFGPGTRLTVT.